The 3 T cell receptor beta chains listed next were all sequenced from one sample in a study of CD8 T cells in ankylosing spondylitis. MiXCR, applied by TCRdb to the 5' RACE reads, yields one record per CDR3 protein. This sample carries about 44,000 distinct CDR3 sequences, approximately 9.9% of them seen once, and the ten largest clones take 1.4%. Sample: blood, either unsorted or a sorted T cell fraction (not recorded which). These receptors were collected from a male donor with ankylosing spondylitis or in good health (not recorded which).

This clonotype was found many times. The chain joins TRBV5-1 to TRBJ2-5; 8 nucleotides match TRBD2. V dropped 4 bases and J dropped 1; count of bases not matched to a gene: 3. CDR1 and CDR2 from the germline V gene are SGHRS and YFSETQ. The CDR3 totals 14 residues. CDR3: CASSPTSVQETQYF. CDR3 nucleotides: TGCGCCAGCAGCCCGACTAGCGTCCAAGAGACCCAGTACTTC.

This clonotype was found many times. The chain combines TRBV29-1 with TRBJ2-3; a weak D match, TRBD1 (6 bases). The CDR3 is 13 amino acids. Germline V gene data show CDR1 as SQVTM and CDR2 as ANQGSEA. Trimming cost V 3 bases and J 6 bases, with 13 bases left between them. Here the CDR3 DNA reads TGCAGCGTTGATCCCACAGGGACGGATACGCAGTATTTT. It specifies CSVDPTGTDTQYF.

CDR3 in amino acids: CASSLIVSGANVLTF. Here the CDR3 DNA reads TGTGCCAGCAGTTTAATAGTATCTGGGGCCAACGTCCTGACTTTC. The chain combines TRBV12-3 or TRBV12-4 with TRBJ2-6; D uncertain. The ends were cut back, 2 bases at V and 1 base at J, with 6 bases in the middle. The CDR3 is 15 residues long.